Each of the 13 T cell receptor beta chains below was sequenced from the same sample in a study of blood T cell repertoires in COVID-19. Method: immunoSEQ multiplex PCR; TCRdb's copy keeps in-frame clones and lacks some. The table has roughly 300,000 clones, 65% to 90% seen once. Material: PBMCs or T cells enriched from blood (not recorded which). These receptors originate from a middle-aged woman with acute COVID-19.

This clone has only a few counts. V gene TRBV12-3 or TRBV12-4 combines with J gene TRBJ1-1, with no clear D. V was shortened by 2 bases and J by 3 bases, with 7 bases between the two germline ends. The CDR3 has 13 residues. CDR3 coding DNA: TGTGCCAGCAGTTTACTCTTAGACACTGAAGCTTTCTTT. Protein: CASSLLLDTEAFF.

This clone turned up a few times. This chain uses TRBV7-9 with TRBJ1-1; a weak D match, TRBD1 (6 bases). The CDR3 spans 13 residues. The V gene lost 5 bases and the J gene lost 3 bases, with 10 bases spanning the gap. The germline V gene has CDR1 SEHNR and CDR2 FQNEAQ (reference sequence). The CDR3 loop is CASSRNRDTEAFF. As DNA, the CDR3 is TGTGCCAGCAGCCGAAACAGGGACACTGAAGCTTTCTTT.

The V and J genes are TRBV7-3 and TRBJ2-5; 8 positions agree with TRBD1. CDR3 length equals 15 residues. V lost 2 bases, J lost 2 bases, and 4 bases stayed unmatched. CDR1 is SGHTA and CDR2 is FQGTGA in the germline V gene. This CDR3 reads CASSLGQGPQETQYF. The CDR3 DNA reads as TGTGCCAGCAGCTTAGGACAGGGCCCACAAGAGACCCAGTACTTC.

V and J are TRBV4-2 and TRBJ1-2, with a tentative D call TRBD1 (5 bases). CDR3 length: 14 residues. Germline CDR1 reads LGHNA; CDR2 reads YNFKEQ. Trimming left V 0 bases short and J 6 bases short, with 11 bases between. CDR3: CASSQEGAGDGYTF. The CDR3 nucleotides are TGTGCCAGCAGCCAAGAAGGGGCAGGAGATGGCTACACCTTC.

The chain recombines TRBV25-1 with TRBJ1-6; D is perhaps TRBD1 (6 bases). Germline V CDR1 and CDR2: MGHDK, SYGVNS. This CDR3 spans 13 amino acids. The V gene lost 2 bases and the J gene lost 7 bases, with 6 bases spanning the gap. DNA for the CDR3: TGTGCCAGCAGTGAACAGGGGAATTCACCCCTCCACTTT. It yields the protein CASSEQGNSPLHF.

The genes are TRBV5-1 and TRBJ2-5; 10 bases match TRBD1. The trim removed 3 bases at V and 3 bases at J, leaving 5 bases unmatched. The CDR3 is 15 residues long. CDR1 and CDR2 from the germline V gene are SGHRS and YFSETQ. CDR3 sequence (DNA): TGCGCCAGCAGCTCGGGGACAGGGGCGGAAGAGACCCAGTACTTC. Amino acid sequence: CASSSGTGAEETQYF. Based on the CDR3 plus reference TRBV5-1 and TRBJ2-5, the full variable domain is KAGVTQTPRYLIKTRGQQVTLSCSPISGHRSVSWYQQTPGQGLQFLFEYFSETQRNKGNFPGRFSGRQFSNSRSEMNVSTLELGDSALYLCASSSGTGAEETQYFGPGTRLLVL.

This clone was found once. This chain links TRBV28 with TRBJ2-5; the match to TRBD2 covers 13 bases. Germline V CDR1 and CDR2: MDHEN, SYDVKM. The CDR3 runs to 19 residues. The trim removed 3 bases at V and 5 bases at J, leaving 15 bases unmatched. Here the CDR3 DNA reads TGTGCCAGCAGTTTGCGTGACCCCCGGACTAGCGGGGGTCTGGAGACCCAGTACTTC. Translating gives CASSLRDPRTSGGLETQYF.

CDR3 DNA sequence: TGTGCTAGTGGCTTAACCCGGACAGGGTATAATTCACCCCTCCACTTT. Translated: CASGLTRTGYNSPLHF. The rearrangement uses TRBV12-5 and TRBJ1-6; 8 bases are shared with TRBD1. The V gene's germline CDR1 is LGHNT and CDR2 FRNRAP. CDR3 length equals 16 residues. Losses at the gene ends were 6 bases for V and 4 bases for J; bases not matched to a gene: 8.

The rearrangement uses TRBV4-3 and TRBJ2-6; 7 positions agree with TRBD1. The V gene's germline CDR1 is LGHNA and CDR2 YSLEER. This CDR3 is 15 amino acids long. V lost 4 bases to trimming and J lost 2 bases; unmatched junction nucleotides: 2. The DNA for the CDR3 is TGCGCCAGCAGCCCGACAGGGCCTGGGGCCAACGTCCTGACTTTC. The encoded protein is CASSPTGPGANVLTF.

V gene TRBV19 combines with J gene TRBJ1-3; D possibly corresponds to TRBD1 (6 bases). The CDR3 is 14 amino acids. The germline gives CDR1 LNHDA, CDR2 SQIVND (reference sequence). The V end was cut by 6 bases, the J end by 7 bases, with 16 bases between. The CDR3 nucleotides are TGTGCCAGTAGGCACGCCTGGGGGCCCAACACCATATATTTT. Its translation is CASRHAWGPNTIYF.

The chain is built from TRBV12-3 or TRBV12-4 and TRBJ2-4; D is uncertain. V was shortened by 4 bases and J by 6 bases, with 10 bases between the two germline ends. The CDR3 runs to 13 residues. This CDR3 is CASSSLVRNIQYF. In DNA form, the CDR3 reads TGTGCCAGCAGTTCCCTGGTTAGAAACATTCAGTACTTC.

The chain links TRBV5-1 to TRBJ1-3; 8 bases line up with TRBD1. V lost 4 bases to trimming and J lost 2 bases; unmatched junction nucleotides: 5. CDR3 length: 15 amino acids. Germline CDR1 SGHRS, CDR2 YFSETQ. The CDR3 sequence: CASSPRTGTGNTIYF. The DNA of the CDR3 is TGCGCCAGCAGCCCAAGGACAGGGACTGGAAACACCATATATTTT.

Details on this clone: Other DNA sequences in the same sample also yield this CDR3. DNA for the CDR3: TGTGCCAGCAGCCTCGAGGGTAGCACAGATACGCAGTATTTT. It yields the protein CASSLEGSTDTQYF. The chain combines TRBV7-9 with TRBJ2-3, with D possibly matching TRBD2 (5 bases). The length of the CDR3 is 14 residues. Germline V gene lookup returns CDR1 SEHNR and CDR2 FQNEAQ (reference sequence). Trimming removed 5 bases at V and 0 bases at J, with 9 bases between.